Detailed here is one TCR beta chain. Sequenced by immunoSEQ multiplex PCR; TCRdb stores in-frame clones only, minus some. The sample yields roughly 160,000 clones, less than 90% seen once. The data stem from a study of blood T cell repertoires in COVID-19. The source of this sequence is a young man with active or convalescent COVID-19. The sample comprised peripheral blood.

CDR3 sequence (DNA): TGTGCCAACCACCCCTGTTGCGGGAGGGACTACAATGAGCAGTTCTTC. This sequence encodes CANHPCCGRDYNEQFF. This sequence joins TRBV27 and TRBJ2-1, with 9 bases identical to TRBD2. The germline gives CDR1 MNHEY, CDR2 SMNVEV (reference sequence). The CDR3 contains 16 residues. V trimming: 10 bases; J trimming: 3 bases; junction bases outside the gene matches: 13.